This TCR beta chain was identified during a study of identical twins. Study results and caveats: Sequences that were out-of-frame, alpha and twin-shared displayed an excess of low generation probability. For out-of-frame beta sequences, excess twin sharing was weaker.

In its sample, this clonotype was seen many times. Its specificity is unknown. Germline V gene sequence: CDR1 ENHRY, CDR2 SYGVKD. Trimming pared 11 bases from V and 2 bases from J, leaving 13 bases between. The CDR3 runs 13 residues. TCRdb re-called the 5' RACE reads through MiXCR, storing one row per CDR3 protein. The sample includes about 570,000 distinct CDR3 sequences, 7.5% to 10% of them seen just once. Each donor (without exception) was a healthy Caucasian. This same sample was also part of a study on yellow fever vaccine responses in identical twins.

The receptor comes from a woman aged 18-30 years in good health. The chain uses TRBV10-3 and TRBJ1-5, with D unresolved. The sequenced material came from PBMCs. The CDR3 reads CAAGVIGNQPQHF. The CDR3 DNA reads TGTGCCGCCGGGGTTATTGGCAATCAGCCCCAGCATTTT.